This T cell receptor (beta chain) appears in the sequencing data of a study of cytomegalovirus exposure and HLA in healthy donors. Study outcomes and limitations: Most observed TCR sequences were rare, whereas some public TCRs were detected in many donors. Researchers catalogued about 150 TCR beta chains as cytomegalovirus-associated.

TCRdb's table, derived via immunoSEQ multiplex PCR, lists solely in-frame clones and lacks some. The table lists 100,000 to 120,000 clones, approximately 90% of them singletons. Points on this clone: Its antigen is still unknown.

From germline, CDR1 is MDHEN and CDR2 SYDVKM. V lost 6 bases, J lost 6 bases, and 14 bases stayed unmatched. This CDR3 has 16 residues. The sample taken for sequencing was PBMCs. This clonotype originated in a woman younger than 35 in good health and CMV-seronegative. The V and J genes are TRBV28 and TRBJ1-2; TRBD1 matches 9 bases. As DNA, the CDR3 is TGTGCCAGCAGCCCAACGCGGGACAGGGCCTTACATGGCTACACCTTC. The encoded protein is CASSPTRDRALHGYTF.